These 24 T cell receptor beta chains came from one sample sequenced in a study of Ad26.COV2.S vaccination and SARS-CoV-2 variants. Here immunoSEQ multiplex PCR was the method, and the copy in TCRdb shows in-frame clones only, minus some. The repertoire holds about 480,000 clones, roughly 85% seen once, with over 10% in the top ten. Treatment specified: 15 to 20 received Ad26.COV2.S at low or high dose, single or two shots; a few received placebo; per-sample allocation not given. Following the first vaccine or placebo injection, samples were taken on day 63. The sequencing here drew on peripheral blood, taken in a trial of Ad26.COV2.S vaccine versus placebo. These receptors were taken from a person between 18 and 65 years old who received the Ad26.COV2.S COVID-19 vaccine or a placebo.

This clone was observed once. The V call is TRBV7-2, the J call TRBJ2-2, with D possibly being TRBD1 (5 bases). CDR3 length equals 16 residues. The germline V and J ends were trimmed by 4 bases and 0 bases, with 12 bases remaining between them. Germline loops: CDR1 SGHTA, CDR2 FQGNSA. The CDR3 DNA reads TGTGCCAGCAGCTCATACCGACAGACGAACACCGGGGAGCTGTTTTTT. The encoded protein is CASSSYRQTNTGELFF.

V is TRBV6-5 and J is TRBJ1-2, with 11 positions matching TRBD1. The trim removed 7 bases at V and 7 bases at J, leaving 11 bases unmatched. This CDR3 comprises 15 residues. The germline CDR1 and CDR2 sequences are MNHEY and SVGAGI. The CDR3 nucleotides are TGTGCCAGCATCTCACCCGGGACAGGGGGTAGTGGCTACACCTTC. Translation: CASISPGTGGSGYTF.

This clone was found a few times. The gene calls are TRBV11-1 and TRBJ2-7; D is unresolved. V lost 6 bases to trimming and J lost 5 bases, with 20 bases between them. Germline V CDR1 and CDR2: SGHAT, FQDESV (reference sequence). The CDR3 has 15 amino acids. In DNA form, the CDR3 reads TGTGCCAGCAGTCCCCAGTCAGGAAAATGGAACGAGCAGTACTTC. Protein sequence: CASSPQSGKWNEQYF.

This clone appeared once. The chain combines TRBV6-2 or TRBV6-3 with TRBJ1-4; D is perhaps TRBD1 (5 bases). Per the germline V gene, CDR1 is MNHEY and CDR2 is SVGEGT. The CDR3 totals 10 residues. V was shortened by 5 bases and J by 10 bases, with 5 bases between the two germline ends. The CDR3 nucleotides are TGTGCCAGCAGTGGGGGAAAACTGTTTTTT. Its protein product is CASSGGKLFF.

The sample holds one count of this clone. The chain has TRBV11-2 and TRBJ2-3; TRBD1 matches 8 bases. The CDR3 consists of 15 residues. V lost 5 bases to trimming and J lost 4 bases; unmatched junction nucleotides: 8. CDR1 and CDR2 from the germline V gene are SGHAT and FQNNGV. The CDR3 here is CASSPGQGRADTQYF. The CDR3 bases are TGTGCCAGCAGCCCCGGACAGGGACGGGCAGATACGCAGTATTTT.

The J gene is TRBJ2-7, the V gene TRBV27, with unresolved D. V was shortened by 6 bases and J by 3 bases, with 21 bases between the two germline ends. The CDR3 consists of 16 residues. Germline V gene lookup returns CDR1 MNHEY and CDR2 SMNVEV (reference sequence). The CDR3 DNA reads TGTGCCAGCAGCCGACCCCCCATCGACGGATACTACGAGCAGTACTTC. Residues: CASSRPPIDGYYEQYF.

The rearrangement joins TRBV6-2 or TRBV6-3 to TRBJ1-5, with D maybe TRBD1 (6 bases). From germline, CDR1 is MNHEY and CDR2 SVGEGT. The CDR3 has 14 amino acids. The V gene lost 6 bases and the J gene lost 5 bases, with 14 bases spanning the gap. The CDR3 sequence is CASSTNRVYQPQHF. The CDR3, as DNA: TGTGCCAGCAGCACAAACAGGGTATATCAGCCCCAGCATTTT.

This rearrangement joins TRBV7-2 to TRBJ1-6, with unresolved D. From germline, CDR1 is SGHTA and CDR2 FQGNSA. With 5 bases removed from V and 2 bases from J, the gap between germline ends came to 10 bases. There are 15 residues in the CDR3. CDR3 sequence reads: CASSRAWAYNSPLHF. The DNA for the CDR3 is TGTGCCAGCAGCCGGGCTTGGGCCTATAATTCACCCCTCCACTTT.

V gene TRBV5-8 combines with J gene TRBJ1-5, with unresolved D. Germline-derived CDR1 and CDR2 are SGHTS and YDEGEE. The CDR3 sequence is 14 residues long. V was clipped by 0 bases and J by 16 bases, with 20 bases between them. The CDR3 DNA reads TGTGCCAGCAGCTTGGAAGTCGGTCTGACTACTCTACATTTT. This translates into CASSLEVGLTTLHF.

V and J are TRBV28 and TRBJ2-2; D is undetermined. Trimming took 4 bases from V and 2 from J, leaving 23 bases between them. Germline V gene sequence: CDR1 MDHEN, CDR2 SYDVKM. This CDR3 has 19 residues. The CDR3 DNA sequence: TGTGCCAGCAGTTACCCCCTACAATCGGATAGGGAAAACACCGGGGAGCTGTTTTTT. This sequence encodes CASSYPLQSDRENTGELFF. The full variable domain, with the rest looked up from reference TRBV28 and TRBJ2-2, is DVKVTQSSRYLVKRTGEKVFLECVQDMDHENMFWYRQDPGLGLRLIYFSYDVKMKEKGDIPEGYSVSREKKERFSLILESASTNQTSMYLCASSYPLQSDRENTGELFFGEGSRLTVL.

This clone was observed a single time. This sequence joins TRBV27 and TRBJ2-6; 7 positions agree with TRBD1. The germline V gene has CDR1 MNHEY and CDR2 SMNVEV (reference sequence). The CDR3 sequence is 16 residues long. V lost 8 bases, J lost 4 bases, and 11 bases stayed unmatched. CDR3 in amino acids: CASGYRGPLGANVLTF. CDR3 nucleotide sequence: TGTGCCAGCGGATACAGGGGACCCCTGGGGGCCAACGTCCTGACTTTC.

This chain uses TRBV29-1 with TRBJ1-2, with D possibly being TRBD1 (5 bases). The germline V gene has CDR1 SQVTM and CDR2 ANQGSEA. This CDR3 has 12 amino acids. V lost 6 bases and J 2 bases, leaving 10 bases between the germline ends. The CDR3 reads CSVGTGNYGYTF. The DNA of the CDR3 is TGCAGCGTGGGGACGGGAAACTATGGCTACACCTTC.

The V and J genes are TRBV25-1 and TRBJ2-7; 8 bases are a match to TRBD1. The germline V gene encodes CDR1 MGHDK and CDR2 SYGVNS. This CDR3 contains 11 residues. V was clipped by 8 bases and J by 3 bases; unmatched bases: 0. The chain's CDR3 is CASDRGYEQYF. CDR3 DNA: TGTGCCAGCGACAGGGGCTACGAGCAGTACTTC.

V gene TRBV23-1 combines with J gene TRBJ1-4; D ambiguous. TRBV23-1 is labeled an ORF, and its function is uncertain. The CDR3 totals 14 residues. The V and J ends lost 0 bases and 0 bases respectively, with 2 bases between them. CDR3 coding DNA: TGCGCCAGCAGTCAATCCCCAACTAATGAAAAACTGTTTTTT. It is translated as CASSQSPTNEKLFF.

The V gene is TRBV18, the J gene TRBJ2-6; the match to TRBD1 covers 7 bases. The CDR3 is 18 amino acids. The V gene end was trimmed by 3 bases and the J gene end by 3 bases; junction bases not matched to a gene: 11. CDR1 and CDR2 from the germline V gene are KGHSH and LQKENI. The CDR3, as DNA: TGTGCCAGCTCACCGGAGACAGGGTTAATTGGTGGGGCCAACGTCCTGACTTTC. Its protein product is CASSPETGLIGGANVLTF. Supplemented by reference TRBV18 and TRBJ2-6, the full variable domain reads NAGVMQNPRHLVRRRGQEARLRCSPMKGHSHVYWYRQLPEEGLKFMVYLQKENIIDESGMPKERFSAEFPKEGPSILRIQQVVRGDSAAYFCASSPETGLIGGANVLTFGAGSRLTVL.

In nucleotides, the CDR3 is TGTGCCAGCAGTACCGAGGACAGGGGCCGCCATCAGCCCCAGCATTTT. This encodes CASSTEDRGRHQPQHF. The chain is built from TRBV6-2 or TRBV6-3 and TRBJ1-5; 9 positions match TRBD1. CDR1 and CDR2 from the germline V gene are MNHEY and SVGEGT. Germline trimming cut 5 bases from V and 5 bases from J; bases unmatched to any gene: 10. The length of the CDR3 is 16 residues.

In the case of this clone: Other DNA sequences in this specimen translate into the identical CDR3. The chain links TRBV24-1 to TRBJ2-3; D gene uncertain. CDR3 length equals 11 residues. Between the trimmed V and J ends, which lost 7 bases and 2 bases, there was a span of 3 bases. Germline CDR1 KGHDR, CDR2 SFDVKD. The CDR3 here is CATSNTDTQYF. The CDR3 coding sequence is TGTGCCACCAGCAACACAGATACGCAGTATTTT.

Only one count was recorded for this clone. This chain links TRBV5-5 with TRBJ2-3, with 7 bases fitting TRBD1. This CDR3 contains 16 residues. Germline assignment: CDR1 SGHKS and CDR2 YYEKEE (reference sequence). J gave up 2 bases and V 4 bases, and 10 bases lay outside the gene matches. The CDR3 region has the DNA TGTGCCAGCAGCACGGGGACAGTTCGGCTCACAGATACGCAGTATTTT. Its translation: CASSTGTVRLTDTQYF.

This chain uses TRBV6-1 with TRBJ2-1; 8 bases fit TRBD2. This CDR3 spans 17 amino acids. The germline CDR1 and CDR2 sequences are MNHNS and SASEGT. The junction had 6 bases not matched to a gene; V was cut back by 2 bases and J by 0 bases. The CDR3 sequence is CASSERTSRSSYNEQFF. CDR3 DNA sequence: TGTGCCAGCAGTGAAAGGACTAGCCGTAGCTCCTACAATGAGCAGTTCTTC.

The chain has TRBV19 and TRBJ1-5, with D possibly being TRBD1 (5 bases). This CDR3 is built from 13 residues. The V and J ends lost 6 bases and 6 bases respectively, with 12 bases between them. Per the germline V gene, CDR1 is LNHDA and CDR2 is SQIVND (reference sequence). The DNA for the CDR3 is TGTGCCAGTAGACTAGAGGGGTCTCAGCCCCAGCATTTT. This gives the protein CASRLEGSQPQHF.

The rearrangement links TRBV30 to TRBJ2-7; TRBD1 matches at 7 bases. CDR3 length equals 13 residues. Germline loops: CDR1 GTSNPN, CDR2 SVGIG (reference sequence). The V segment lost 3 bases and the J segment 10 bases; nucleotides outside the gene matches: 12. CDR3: CAWRVRLTGDQYF. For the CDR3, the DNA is TGTGCCTGGAGGGTAAGACTAACAGGGGATCAGTACTTC.

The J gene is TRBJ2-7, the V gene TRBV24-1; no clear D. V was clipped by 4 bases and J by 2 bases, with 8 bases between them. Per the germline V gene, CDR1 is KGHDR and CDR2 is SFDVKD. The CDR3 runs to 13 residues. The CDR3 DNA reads TGTGCCACCAGTGAAGGGAAACCCTACGAGCAGTACTTC. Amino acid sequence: CATSEGKPYEQYF.

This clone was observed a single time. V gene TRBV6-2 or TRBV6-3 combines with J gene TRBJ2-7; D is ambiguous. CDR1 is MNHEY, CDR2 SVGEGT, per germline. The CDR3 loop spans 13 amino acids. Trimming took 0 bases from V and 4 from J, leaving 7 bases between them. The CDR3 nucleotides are TGTGCCAGCAGTTACTCGATAAAATACGAGCAGTACTTC. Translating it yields CASSYSIKYEQYF.

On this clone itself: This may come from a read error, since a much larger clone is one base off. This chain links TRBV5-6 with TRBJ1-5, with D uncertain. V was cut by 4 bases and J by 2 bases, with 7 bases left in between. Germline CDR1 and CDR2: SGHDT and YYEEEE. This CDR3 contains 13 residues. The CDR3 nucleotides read TGTGCCAGCAGCCGCGGGGGCAATCAGCCCCAGCATTTT. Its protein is CASSRGGNQPQHF. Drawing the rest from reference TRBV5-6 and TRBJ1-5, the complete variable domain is DAGVTQSPTHLIKTRGQQVTLRCSPKSGHDTVSWYQQALGQGPQFIFQYYEEEERQRGNFPDRFSGHQFPNYSSELNVNALLLGDSALYLCASSRGGNQPQHFGDGTRLSIL.